This T cell receptor beta chain was identified during a study of T cell repertoires in cytomegalovirus infection (dated by TCRdb to the late 2010s). Study-level background: Donor HLA type was relevant to the analysis, because carriage of CMV infection together with the matching HLA type was indicated by public TCR beta signatures. Findings and caveats that apply to the study as a whole: The ex vivo response was dominated by HLA-C-restricted CMV-specific TCR beta clonotypes, which also provided the single most frequent clonotype in two of eight donors. In both this cohort and an independent cohort of over 350 donors, the cumulative frequency of public TCR beta family members distinguished carriers of CMV infection plus the relevant HLA type.

The table lists this clonotype with many counts. It has no known antigen specificity. Base qualities are not recorded, but no much larger clone differs from it by a single base. V is cut by 5 bases and J by 5 bases, and the space between the germline ends is 15 bases. CDR1 is given as SGHVS and CDR2 as FQNEAQ, both from the germline V gene. There are 14 amino acids in the CDR3, from cysteine to phenylalanine inclusive. Solely the CDR3 DNA is kept, with 42 bases framed from the first base. TCRdb shows the sequencer as Illumina HiSeq 1500. TCRdb redid the processing of the public reads, applying fastp at Q25 and MiXCR, and retained in-frame beta chains. Every entry covers one CDR3 protein and lists the most common genes and DNA from its rows. The sample table holds around 270,000 distinct CDR3 sequences, of which roughly 10% were seen once. The biggest ten clones account for about 16% of the sample.

Sequencing was performed on PBMCs. The sequence was collected from a human donor in good health (CMV status not recorded). Some clones in this sample may be carry-over from other donors' samples. This sequence uses TRBV7-8 and TRBJ1-1, with the D gene too uncertain to name. The CDR3 reads CASSPMEGRTEAFF. The DNA sequence follows: TGTGCCAGCAGCCCAATGGAGGGTCGGACTGAAGCTTTCTTT.